The clone carrying this T cell receptor (beta chain) was seen a handful of times. This sample is drawn from a study of blood T cell repertoires in COVID-19. Overall study: The study drew acute and convalescent COVID-19 samples from the United States, Italy and Spain. Sample material is recorded as cDNA or gDNA derived from T cells, B-cell-depleted T cells, or PBMCs.

Original data processing: Researchers report that nucleated cell counts were estimated from reference gene primer amplification. The protocol was immunoSEQ multiplex PCR, while the TCRdb copy is restricted to in-frame clones and leaves out a portion. V, J and clone size are taken as reported in that table, and D and trimming were inferred from the DNA itself. Counted here are 250,000 to 300,000 clones, under 90% occurring once; the ten biggest clones make up roughly 2.9%. The V gene's germline CDR1 is SGHTA and CDR2 FQGNSA. V shed 1 base and J shed 2 bases, with 18 bases lying between them. This CDR3 comprises 18 residues.

The sequenced material came from peripheral blood. The TCR originated in a woman aged 60-75 years with active or convalescent COVID-19. The rearrangement links TRBV7-2 to TRBJ2-1, with D unclear. CDR3 coding DNA: TGTGCCAGCAGCTTAGGTCCCCATCGAGTCTTAGCCTACAATGAGCAGTTCTTC. Amino acid sequence: CASSLGPHRVLAYNEQFF. The full variable domain, rest sourced from reference TRBV7-2 and TRBJ2-1, is GAGVSQSPSNKVTEKGKDVELRCDPISGHTALYWYRQSLGQGLEFLIYFQGNSAPDKSGLPSDRFSAERTGGSVSTLTIQRTQQEDSAVYLCASSLGPHRVLAYNEQFFGPGTRLTVL.